The rows below give T cell receptor beta chains drawn from one sample of a study of beta chain features in type 1 diabetes. Produced via immunoSEQ multiplex PCR; TCRdb's table is partial and in-frame only. The sample contains almost 350,000 clones, around a fifth of which appear only once. Sequencing was performed on naive CD4+ T cells from blood. The receptors here all came from a woman aged 18-35 years in good health. The conserved cysteine and the conserved F or W are not part of the CDR3 here. Fields, in order: J gene, clone size, V gene, D gene, CDR3 protein. A D gene is named only where the DNA matches it firmly. Clone size, where shown, is once, few, many, or a class for clones that have expanded.

J gene: TRBJ1-1; clone size: -; V gene: TRBV11-2; D gene: TRBD1; CDR3 protein: ASSFGGGNTEAF
J gene: TRBJ2-6; clone size: -; V gene: TRBV6-4; D gene: TRBD1; CDR3 protein: ASSREGARGANVLT
J gene: TRBJ2-1; clone size: -; V gene: TRBV6-5; D gene: -; CDR3 protein: ASSGLNEQF
J gene: TRBJ2-6; clone size: -; V gene: TRBV30; D gene: -; CDR3 protein: AWDYTSGANVLT
J gene: TRBJ2-3; clone size: -; V gene: TRBV29-1; D gene: -; CDR3 protein: SVESDTDTQY
J gene: TRBJ2-1; clone size: -; V gene: TRBV11-2; D gene: -; CDR3 protein: ASGPMYEANEQF
J gene: TRBJ1-2; clone size: few; V gene: TRBV27; D gene: TRBD1; CDR3 protein: ASSLRGTASYGYT
J gene: TRBJ1-1; clone size: -; V gene: TRBV5-1; D gene: -; CDR3 protein: ASSLTVTLNTEAF
J gene: TRBJ2-5; clone size: -; V gene: TRBV2; D gene: TRBD1; CDR3 protein: ASSELRDRGPRTQY
J gene: TRBJ2-1; clone size: -; V gene: TRBV2; D gene: -; CDR3 protein: ASRLTSYNEQF
J gene: TRBJ1-2; clone size: few; V gene: TRBV4-1; D gene: -; CDR3 protein: ASSGGQTQQNFYGYT
J gene: TRBJ1-5; clone size: -; V gene: TRBV4-1; D gene: -; CDR3 protein: ASSSYPQGAGQPQH
J gene: TRBJ1-1; clone size: -; V gene: TRBV29-1; D gene: TRBD1; CDR3 protein: SGRQGSNTEAF
J gene: TRBJ2-4; clone size: few; V gene: TRBV30; D gene: -; CDR3 protein: AWTPGQVWNIQY
J gene: TRBJ2-3; clone size: few; V gene: TRBV5-6; D gene: -; CDR3 protein: ASSFRGGVDTQY
J gene: TRBJ2-1; clone size: -; V gene: TRBV2; D gene: TRBD2; CDR3 protein: ASSELSGVYNEQF
J gene: TRBJ1-1; clone size: few; V gene: TRBV25-1; D gene: -; CDR3 protein: ASIVGAGTEAF
J gene: TRBJ2-4; clone size: -; V gene: TRBV7-2; D gene: TRBD1; CDR3 protein: ASRDRANIQY
J gene: TRBJ1-6; clone size: -; V gene: TRBV18; D gene: -; CDR3 protein: ASSPRSGGDSPLH
J gene: TRBJ2-7; clone size: -; V gene: TRBV2; D gene: -; CDR3 protein: ASSASSYEQY
J gene: TRBJ2-2; clone size: -; V gene: TRBV18; D gene: TRBD2; CDR3 protein: ASSPASGTGELF
J gene: TRBJ2-3; clone size: few; V gene: TRBV6-1; D gene: TRBD2; CDR3 protein: ASFLAGGTDTQY
J gene: TRBJ2-7; clone size: -; V gene: TRBV7-9; D gene: TRBD2; CDR3 protein: ASSGGRAGGEQY
J gene: TRBJ2-1; clone size: few; V gene: TRBV4-1; D gene: TRBD1; CDR3 protein: ASSYPGTDLHNEQF
J gene: TRBJ1-6; clone size: -; V gene: TRBV9; D gene: -; CDR3 protein: ASSVAINSPLH
J gene: TRBJ2-1; clone size: few; V gene: TRBV5-1; D gene: TRBD2; CDR3 protein: ASGQAGGNEQF
J gene: TRBJ1-1; clone size: -; V gene: TRBV6-5; D gene: TRBD1; CDR3 protein: ASSGRTGVTEAF
J gene: TRBJ2-3; clone size: -; V gene: TRBV5-1; D gene: TRBD1; CDR3 protein: ASSGTGDHTDTQY
J gene: TRBJ2-6; clone size: -; V gene: TRBV18; D gene: -; CDR3 protein: ASSRGDGANVLT
J gene: TRBJ2-3; clone size: -; V gene: TRBV10-3; D gene: TRBD2; CDR3 protein: AISGRTTDTQY
J gene: TRBJ2-5; clone size: few; V gene: TRBV29-1; D gene: -; CDR3 protein: SVGAEQETQY
J gene: TRBJ2-7; clone size: few; V gene: TRBV30; D gene: TRBD2; CDR3 protein: AWSVSGSRSGGQY
J gene: TRBJ2-2; clone size: -; V gene: TRBV5-1; D gene: -; CDR3 protein: ASSLLQTTGELF
J gene: TRBJ2-7; clone size: -; V gene: TRBV6-5; D gene: -; CDR3 protein: ASSYYGVPQRGEQY
J gene: TRBJ2-1; clone size: -; V gene: TRBV5-1; D gene: TRBD2; CDR3 protein: ASSSLAGEYNEQF
J gene: TRBJ2-7; clone size: -; V gene: TRBV4-2; D gene: -; CDR3 protein: ASSQVGLFEQY
J gene: TRBJ2-2; clone size: few; V gene: TRBV15; D gene: TRBD1; CDR3 protein: ATSSLWDSYTGELF
J gene: TRBJ2-7; clone size: few; V gene: TRBV30; D gene: TRBD1; CDR3 protein: AWSRGTETYEQY
J gene: TRBJ2-7; clone size: few; V gene: TRBV30; D gene: TRBD2; CDR3 protein: AWSVLGLAAYEQY
J gene: TRBJ2-3; clone size: -; V gene: TRBV29-1; D gene: TRBD2; CDR3 protein: SVASSGGATTQY